This entry describes one T cell receptor beta chain. The antigen is undetermined. The germline V and J ends were trimmed by 7 bases and 6 bases, with 12 bases remaining between them. This CDR3 region has 12 residues. Per germline, CDR1 LNHDA and CDR2 SQIVND (reference sequence). The table came from immunoSEQ multiplex PCR; TCRdb's copy has only in-frame clones and leaves some out. The sample lists about 110,000 clones, about 85% occurring once. The data belong to a study of T cell responses to AZD1222 COVID-19 vaccine. Points from the study as a whole: CD4 TCRs covered the whole spike, strongest at regions 160-218 and 743-854. Targeting of unmutated variant regions was reportedly seen in nearly half of spike-specific TCRs. Spike-specific TCR breadth rose after two AZD1222 doses, and depth rose as well. At baseline, seropositivity was found in only a handful of AZD1222 recipients.

Sequenced here: peripheral blood, sampled on day 0 of AZD1222 vaccination. The clonotype comes from an adult in good health. This rearrangement joins TRBV19 to TRBJ1-1; D unresolved. CDR3 residues: CASNGEVAEAFF. CDR3 DNA sequence: TGTGCCAGTAACGGGGAGGTAGCTGAAGCTTTCTTT.